The rows below give T cell receptor beta chains drawn from one sample of a study of beta chain features in type 1 diabetes. Here immunoSEQ multiplex PCR was the method, and the copy in TCRdb shows in-frame clones only, minus some. The sample lists around 690,000 clones; about an eighth were seen once. Sequencing was done on a sample of naive CD4+ T cells from blood. The receptor source for this set is a man under 40 with type 1 diabetes. Each CDR3 is given with its conserved first and last residue. The D gene is left open where the match is weak. A row's size may be missing; if present it is once, few, many or a size class.

j_call v_call clone_size d_call cdr3_nt cdr3_aa
TRBJ2-1 TRBV4-3 - TRBD2 TGCGCCAGCAGCCACAGCTTCGGGGGGGAAATCTACAATGAGCAGTTCTTC CASSHSFGGEIYNEQFF
TRBJ1-2 TRBV5-8 few - TGTGCCAGCAGCCTGGACAGAGACTATGGCTACACCTTC CASSLDRDYGYTF
TRBJ1-6 TRBV5-1 - TRBD1 TGCGCCAGCAGCTTGCAGGGGGTGGATTCACCCCTCCACTTT CASSLQGVDSPLHF
TRBJ2-2 TRBV7-2 - TRBD1 TGTGCCAGCAGCTTCGACAGGGAGGGGGAGCTGTTTTTT CASSFDREGELFF
TRBJ2-1 TRBV5-1 - TRBD2 TGCGCCAGCAGCTTTTGGCGGGGGGTTTACAATGAGCAGTTCTTC CASSFWRGVYNEQFF
TRBJ2-5 TRBV30 - - TGTGCCTGGAGTCGAGGGGGGGATGAGACCCAGTACTTC CAWSRGGDETQYF
TRBJ2-2 TRBV7-6 few - TGTGCCAGCAGCTTCGACAGGAACACCGGGGAGCTGTTTTTT CASSFDRNTGELFF
TRBJ1-5 TRBV12-5 - - TGTGCTAGTGGTTTTGGGGAGGGGTATCAGCCCCAGCATTTT CASGFGEGYQPQHF
TRBJ2-5 TRBV9 - TRBD1 TGTGCCAGCAGCGCCCGACGCGGGACAGGGGGGATCAGGGAGACCCAGTACTTC CASSARRGTGGIRETQYF
TRBJ1-2 TRBV7-2 few - TGTGCCAGCAGCTTAGGTCTGGCGGACTATGGCTACACCTTC CASSLGLADYGYTF
TRBJ1-4 TRBV4-3 - TRBD1 TGCGCCAGCAGCCAAGATCGGAGACAGGGGTCTAATGAAAAACTGTTTTTT CASSQDRRQGSNEKLFF
TRBJ2-7 TRBV7-9 few TRBD1 TGTGCCAGCAGCCGACGGGACAGCATCTACGAGCAGTACTTC CASSRRDSIYEQYF
TRBJ1-2 TRBV11-3 once - TGTGCCAGCAGCTTAGAAGGTTATGGCTACACCTTC CASSLEGYGYTF
TRBJ1-1 TRBV6-5 - - TGTGCCAGCAGTTCAGGAGTAGTGAACACTGAAGCTTTCTTT CASSSGVVNTEAFF
TRBJ2-7 TRBV7-2 - - TGTGCCAGCAGCTTTAGGAGGGTGGAAAACGAGCAGTACTTC CASSFRRVENEQYF
TRBJ2-2 TRBV19 - TRBD1 TGTGCCAGTAGTATGACAGGGGTGCTCACCGGGGAGCTGTTTTTT CASSMTGVLTGELFF
TRBJ2-7 TRBV28 - TRBD1 TGTGCCAGCGACCCGGGACAGGGGTACGAGCAGTACTTC CASDPGQGYEQYF
TRBJ1-2 TRBV30 - - TGTGCCCGGGGAGATGGGGGTAACTATGGCTACACCTTC CARGDGGNYGYTF
TRBJ2-2 TRBV5-1 few - TGCGCCTCCTCGACCACCCAGACCGGGGAGCTGTTTTTT CASSTTQTGELFF
TRBJ2-7 TRBV19 - - TGTGCCAGTAGTATAGAGGGACGGTACGAGCAGTACTTC CASSIEGRYEQYF
TRBJ2-2 TRBV28 - - TGTGCCAGCAGCCCTATGGGCGGCCTCAAATCAACCGGGGAGCTGTTTTTT CASSPMGGLKSTGELFF
TRBJ2-4 TRBV4-3 few TRBD1 TGCGCCAGCAGCCAGTCACAGGGGTTGCTAACCAAAAACATTCAGTACTTC CASSQSQGLLTKNIQYF
TRBJ2-7 TRBV4-2 - - TGTGCCAGCAGCCAAGAGGCGAGGGGAGTTGCCTACGAGCAGTACTTC CASSQEARGVAYEQYF
TRBJ1-2 TRBV20-1 - - TGCAGTGCTAGTAGCATGTCTGGCTACACCTTC CSASSMSGYTF
TRBJ2-3 TRBV19 - - TGTGCCAGTCATGGGGTAGAGACCACAGATACGCAGTATTTT CASHGVETTDTQYF
TRBJ1-1 TRBV7-9 - - TGTGCCAGCAGCTTAGGAGGGGGGAACACTGAAGCTTTCTTT CASSLGGGNTEAFF
TRBJ2-1 TRBV4-3 - - TGCGCCAGCAGCCCTCTGAGGGCCGATTACAATGAGCAGTTCTTC CASSPLRADYNEQFF
TRBJ2-7 TRBV2 - TRBD1 TGTGCCAGCAGTTGGACAGGGGACGAGCAGTACTTC CASSWTGDEQYF
TRBJ2-3 TRBV25-1 few - TGTGCCAGCAGTGAACTTCCAGATACGCAGTATTTT CASSELPDTQYF
TRBJ1-2 TRBV28 few - TGTGCCAGCAGTTTACAGGGATATGGCTACACCTTC CASSLQGYGYTF
TRBJ1-5 TRBV7-2 - - TGTGCCAGCAGTTGGGACGTTCGCAATCAGCCCCAGCATTTT CASSWDVRNQPQHF
TRBJ2-7 TRBV21-1 few - TGTGCCAGCAGTCAGCGGGGGGTCCCCTACGAGCAGTACTTC CASSQRGVPYEQYF
TRBJ1-4 TRBV5-6 few TRBD1 TGTGCCAGCAGCGGAATAGGGACAGCTAATGAAAAACTGTTTTTT CASSGIGTANEKLFF
TRBJ2-3 TRBV11-3 - TRBD1 TGTGCCAGCAGCCCAATGGGCCCGGGACAGAGGACAGATACGCAGTATTTT CASSPMGPGQRTDTQYF
TRBJ2-1 TRBV10-3 - TRBD1 TGTGCCGTCAACTCCGGGACAGGGAATCAGGATGAGCAGTTCTTC CAVNSGTGNQDEQFF
TRBJ1-4 TRBV6-5 few TRBD1 TGTGCCAGCAGTTCCCTCTTAGGACAGGGAAAGAAAAAACTGTTTTTT CASSSLLGQGKKKLFF